This T cell receptor beta chain was sequenced during a study of blood T cell repertoires in COVID-19. Across the whole study: The origin of the acute and convalescent COVID-19 samples was the United States, Italy and Spain. PBMCs, B-cell-depleted T cells, or T cells were the source of the cDNA or gDNA that made up the material.

This clone has only one observation. This CDR3 region has 15 residues. The germline gives CDR1 SGHNT, CDR2 YENEEA. Deletions cut 3 bases from V and 2 bases from J, with 13 bases between. Produced via immunoSEQ multiplex PCR; TCRdb's table is partial and in-frame only. The sample contains under 300,000 clones, 80% to 85% of which appear only once. The sample comprised peripheral blood. This receptor was identified in a woman aged 40 to 50 who had recovered from COVID-19. V is TRBV11-3 and J is TRBJ1-1; a possible D gene is TRBD1 (6 bases). The CDR3 loop is CASSLQDSINTEAFF. As DNA, the CDR3 is TGTGCCAGCAGCTTGCAGGACAGCATAAACACTGAAGCTTTCTTT.